Given below is one T cell receptor (beta chain) in context. Antigen unknown. This CDR3 region has 15 residues. V lost 4 bases, J lost 6 bases, and 12 bases stayed unmatched. The germline V gene encodes CDR1 DFQATT and CDR2 SNEGSKA (reference sequence). A quantity of about 0.5 to 1 ug RNA underwent reverse transcription using random hexamers. An immunoSEQ multiplex PCR generated amplified TCR beta CDR3 products spanning 54 Vbeta and 13 Jbeta. Using its own MiXCR run on the immunoSEQ multiplex PCR reads, TCRdb lists one record per CDR3 protein. The data hold about 210,000 distinct CDR3 sequences, with approximately 95% observed a single time. Blood CD8+ and CD4+ T cells underwent high-throughput TCR beta sequencing. Through negative isolation, CD4+ and CD8+ T cells were obtained, while TEMRA cells were enriched using FACS. This sample was taken from a study of CD8 T cells in Susac syndrome. Study-wide points: The study acknowledged a relatively small number of individuals in its TCR sequencing and HLA analysis.

The source is a human donor with multiple sclerosis. The chain uses TRBV20-1 and TRBJ2-3; TRBD2 aligns across 8 bases. Sequences were obtained from CD4+ T cells from PBMCs. The CDR3: CSAITRTSTADTQYF. The CDR3 DNA is TGCAGTGCTATAACTAGGACTAGCACGGCGGATACGCAGTATTTT.